The clone carrying this T cell receptor (beta chain) was counted a few times. TCRdb passed the RT-PCR reads through MiXCR, listing each CDR3 protein once. Of about 800,000 distinct CDR3 sequences listed, 20% to 25% are singletons. J gave up 11 bases and V 5 bases, and 15 bases lay outside the gene matches. Germline V gene lookup returns CDR1 SGHVS and CDR2 FQNEAQ. The CDR3 is 15 amino acids. The sample is drawn from a study of response to subunit inactivated influenza vaccine. The source material was PBMCs from blood, sampled around 5 days after vaccination. The TCR sequence derives from a man aged 45 to 65 who received an inactivated influenza vaccine. V and J are TRBV7-8 and TRBJ2-1; 7 bases fit TRBD1. For the CDR3, the DNA is TGTGCCAGCAGCACCTACAGGGGCCCAACCCTTCAGCAGTTCTTC. As protein: CASSTYRGPTLQQFF.